The rows below give T cell receptor beta chains drawn from one sample of a study of control samples from healthy donors and cancer patients. TCRdb's table, derived via immunoSEQ multiplex PCR, lists solely in-frame clones and lacks some. The table shows approximately 100,000 clones, with 75% to 90% occurring only once. The sequenced material came from PBMCs. The receptors were gathered from a man aged 60-69 years with lung cancer. Both conserved end residues are part of each CDR3. D genes are given only for firm matches. The listing skips clone size in some rows; elsewhere it reads once, few, many or a size class.

v_call	clone_size	j_call	d_call	cdr3_nt	cdr3_aa
TRBV9	NA	TRBJ2-6	NA	TGTGCCAGCAGCGTAGCGAAGGACTTACCCCTGGGGGCCAACGTCCTGACTTTC	CASSVAKDLPLGANVLTF
TRBV5-4	NA	TRBJ1-5	NA	TGTGCCAGCAGCTTGCAACCGTCGAGGGTCAGCAATCAGCCCCAGCATTTT	CASSLQPSRVSNQPQHF
TRBV3-1/TRBV3-2	NA	TRBJ1-6	TRBD1	TGTGCCAGCAGCCGGGGACAGGGGGAGAATTCACCCCTCCACTTT	CASSRGQGENSPLHF
TRBV5-6	NA	TRBJ2-7	NA	TGTGCCAGCAGCTTGGTTGGGAACGAGCAGTACTTC	CASSLVGNEQYF
TRBV10-3	NA	TRBJ2-7	NA	TGTGCCATCAGGAGGGGGGGCGCCTACGAGCAGTACTTC	CAIRRGGAYEQYF
TRBV18	NA	TRBJ2-6	NA	TGTGCCAGCTCACCACTGGGCAGATCTTCCCCTGGGGCCAACGTCCTGACTTTC	CASSPLGRSSPGANVLTF
TRBV10-3	NA	TRBJ1-2	TRBD1	TGTGCCATCAGCCCGACAGGGGAATATGGCTACACCTTC	CAISPTGEYGYTF
TRBV6-5	once	TRBJ1-2	TRBD1	TGTGCCAGCAGTTACACGACAGGGACCAACTATGGCTACACCTTC	CASSYTTGTNYGYTF
TRBV3-1/TRBV3-2	once	TRBJ2-5	NA	TGTGCCAGCAGCCAAGAAGCCCCGTGGGAGACCCAGTACTTC	CASSQEAPWETQYF
TRBV10-3	NA	TRBJ2-3	NA	TGTGCCATCAGTGAGGCCACAGATACGCAGTATTTT	CAISEATDTQYF
TRBV4-2	NA	TRBJ1-3	NA	TGTGCCAGCAGCCAAGGGCCAGGGGACGGGGGAAACACCATATATTTT	CASSQGPGDGGNTIYF
TRBV21-1	NA	TRBJ1-4	NA	TGTGCCAGCCACTATCTCACAGGGTTGGGGGAAAAACTGTTTTTT	CASHYLTGLGEKLFF
TRBV24-1	NA	TRBJ2-1	NA	TGTGCCACCAGTGATTCCTGGGTGGATGAGCAGTTCTTC	CATSDSWVDEQFF
TRBV5-1	NA	TRBJ2-3	NA	TGCGCCAGCAGCTTACCCGGGACTGAGTACACAGATACGCAGTATTTT	CASSLPGTEYTDTQYF
TRBV6-1	NA	TRBJ1-5	NA	TGTGCCAGCAGTGATCCGGGGGCACGATCACACCAGCCCCAGCATTTT	CASSDPGARSHQPQHF
TRBV4-1	NA	TRBJ1-4	TRBD1	TGCGCCAGCAGCAAACAGGGGGCTGATGAAAAACTGTTTTTT	CASSKQGADEKLFF
TRBV5-8	NA	TRBJ2-1	NA	TGTGCCAGCAGCTTGTCTAGAGAGCAGTTCTTC	CASSLSREQFF
TRBV9	once	TRBJ1-2	NA	TGTGCCAGCAGCGTCCAGGGGAACTATGGCCACACCTTC	CASSVQGNYGHTF
TRBV5-4	NA	TRBJ1-2	TRBD1	TGTGCCAGCAGCCTTGGACAGGGGGTGGATGGCTACACCTTC	CASSLGQGVDGYTF
TRBV30	NA	TRBJ1-3	TRBD1	TGTGCCTCTCCCCAGGGGGCAGCTGGAAACACCATATATTTT	CASPQGAAGNTIYF
TRBV3-1/TRBV3-2	NA	TRBJ1-4	NA	TGTGCCAGCAGCCAAGCTCAGGGGAAAGGTGAAAAACTGTTTTTT	CASSQAQGKGEKLFF
TRBV11-3	NA	TRBJ1-1	NA	TGTGCCAGCAGCTTAGTATACGGGAACACTGAAGCTTTCTTT	CASSLVYGNTEAFF
TRBV5-1	once	TRBJ2-5	NA	TGCGCCAGCAGCCCGTATGGGTCTCGAGAGACCCAGTACTTC	CASSPYGSRETQYF
TRBV3-1/TRBV3-2	NA	TRBJ2-5	NA	TGTGCCAGCAGCCTTCGGGAGACCCAGTACTTC	CASSLRETQYF
TRBV4-2	NA	TRBJ1-5	NA	TGTGCCAGCAGCCCAGCTTTGGGGCAGCCCCAGCATTTT	CASSPALGQPQHF
TRBV15	NA	TRBJ2-1	TRBD2	TGTGCCACCTTCCCGCGGGGCGGGGGGGCCGTAAATGAGCAGTTCTTC	CATFPRGGGAVNEQFF
TRBV5-8	once	TRBJ1-1	TRBD1	TGTGCCAGCAGCTTGGTCACCGGGACAGGGGCGGGACGTGGCACTGAAGCTTTCTTT	CASSLVTGTGAGRGTEAFF
TRBV6-5	NA	TRBJ2-1	NA	TGTGCCAGCAGCCCGAATCTAGCTACCTACAATGAGCAGTTCTTC	CASSPNLATYNEQFF
TRBV3-1/TRBV3-2	NA	TRBJ1-6	NA	TGTGCCAGCAGCCAAGACAATTCACCCCTCCACTTT	CASSQDNSPLHF
TRBV2	once	TRBJ1-5	NA	TGTGCCAGCACCCGCGGGGGTGGCAATCAGCCCCAGCATTTT	CASTRGGGNQPQHF
TRBV3-1/TRBV3-2	NA	TRBJ1-1	NA	TGTGCCAGCAGCCTACCTGAGGAAGAAGCTTTCTTT	CASSLPEEEAFF
TRBV12-3/TRBV12-4	NA	TRBJ1-2	NA	TGTGCCAGCAGTTCGACTAACTATGGCTACACCTTC	CASSSTNYGYTF
TRBV5-1	few	TRBJ2-2	NA	TGCGCCAGCAGCTTGCCCGTCGGCACTTTAAACACCGGGGAGCTGTTTTTT	CASSLPVGTLNTGELFF
TRBV27	NA	TRBJ1-2	NA	TGTGCCAGCAGTTTTCGGGCATCAAACTATGGCTACACCTTC	CASSFRASNYGYTF
TRBV5-1	once	TRBJ2-2	NA	TGCGCCAGCAGCTTGATACAGCCGGACACCGGGGAGCTGTTTTTT	CASSLIQPDTGELFF
TRBV7-6	NA	TRBJ1-6	TRBD1	TGTGCCAGCAGCCGGACAGGGCCCACGGCAATTTCACCCCTCCACTTT	CASSRTGPTAISPLHF
TRBV4-1	few	TRBJ2-5	NA	TGCGCCAGCAGCCTCTTGACAGCGCCCCGAGAGACCCAGTACTTC	CASSLLTAPRETQYF
TRBV6-5	NA	TRBJ2-2	NA	TGTGCCAGCACTAGGGGAGTAAGCACCGGGGAGCTGTTTTTT	CASTRGVSTGELFF
TRBV6-6	NA	TRBJ1-1	TRBD1	TGTGCCAGCAGTGCGACAGGGAGGAGCACTGAAGCTTTCTTT	CASSATGRSTEAFF
TRBV25-1	NA	TRBJ1-3	NA	TGTGCCAGCGGAAGGGGTGCGAACTCTGGAAACACCATATATTTT	CASGRGANSGNTIYF
TRBV7-9	NA	TRBJ1-1	NA	TGTGCCAGCAGCTTAGCGCGGACAGATGATCTTGAAGCTTTCTTT	CASSLARTDDLEAFF
TRBV5-1	NA	TRBJ2-3	NA	TGCGCCAGCAGCTTGAACGATCTGACTAGCACAGATACGCAGTATTTT	CASSLNDLTSTDTQYF
TRBV24-1	few	TRBJ2-6	TRBD1	TGTGCCACCAGTGTTGGGACAGGGTTCTCTGGGGCCAACGTCCTGACTTTC	CATSVGTGFSGANVLTF
TRBV19	NA	TRBJ1-3	TRBD1	TGTGCCACCAGGGACAGAGGAAACTCTGGAAACACCATATATTTT	CATRDRGNSGNTIYF
TRBV6-5	few	TRBJ2-2	TRBD1	TGTGCCAGCACTCTTGGGACAGCGAACACCGGGGAGCTGTTTTTT	CASTLGTANTGELFF
TRBV27	NA	TRBJ2-1	NA	TGTGCCAGCAGTTTCCAGGGGCTTAGCTACAATGAGCAGTTCTTC	CASSFQGLSYNEQFF